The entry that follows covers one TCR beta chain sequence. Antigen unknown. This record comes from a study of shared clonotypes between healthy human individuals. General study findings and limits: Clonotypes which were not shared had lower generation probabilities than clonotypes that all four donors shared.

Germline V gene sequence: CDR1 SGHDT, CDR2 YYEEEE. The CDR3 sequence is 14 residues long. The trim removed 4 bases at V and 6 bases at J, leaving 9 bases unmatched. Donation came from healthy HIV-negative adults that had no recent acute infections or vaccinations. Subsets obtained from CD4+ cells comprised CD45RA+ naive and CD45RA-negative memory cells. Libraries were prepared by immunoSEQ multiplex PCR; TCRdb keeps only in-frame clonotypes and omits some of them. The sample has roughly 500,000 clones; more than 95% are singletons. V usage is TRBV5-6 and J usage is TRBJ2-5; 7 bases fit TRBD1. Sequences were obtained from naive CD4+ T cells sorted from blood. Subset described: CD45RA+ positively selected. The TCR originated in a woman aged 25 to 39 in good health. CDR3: CASSEDRVGKTQYF. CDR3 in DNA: TGTGCCAGCAGCGAAGACAGGGTTGGAAAGACCCAGTACTTC.